This TCR beta chain originates from a study of radiation and T cells in renal cell carcinoma (dated by TCRdb to 2020 to 2022). A note on the overall study: The samples were obtained from a clinical trial, where primary renal cell carcinomas were treated with 15 Gy stereotactic body radiation therapy and then removed by nephrectomy 4 weeks afterward. Across all 50 or so samples, under 4,500,000 unique CDR3 nucleotide sequences, encoding 2,658,974 unique CDR3 amino acid sequences, were identified. A total of some 55 samples underwent TCR beta sequencing, made up of some 26 tumors and some 27 peripheral blood samples. Overall study results and their limits: Because the trial had a single-armed design, the trial could not examine how radiation dose or scheduling affected the TCR repertoire. Blood repertoire dynamics were not followed beyond 4 weeks after treatment. In blood, the top tumor clonotypes increased from baseline to 2 weeks after radiation and then shrank by 4 weeks, which suggests a temporary expansion of tumor-resident clones. No pretreatment tumor biopsies were available, so the baseline intratumoral presence of clonotypes could not be determined.

Worth noting for this clone: The clone's antigen remains unknown. There are no base qualities to consult, and no much larger clone falls within one base.

Following the manufacturer's recommendations, the immunoSEQ kit was used to generate TCR beta libraries from genomic DNA. Library preparation used a first multiplex PCR with proprietary primers, then a second PCR adding unique barcodes, with bead cleanups after each round. Each sample batch included a kit-provided positive control reaction and a negative control reaction. The final libraries were assessed on an Agilent 4200 TapeStation D1000 ScreenTape, pooled by volume, and quantified by qPCR. Sequencing was performed on an Illumina NextSeq500 using a MidOutput 150-cycle cartridge, with 156 Read1 cycles, 15 Index1 cycles, and the kit custom primers. The pooled library was loaded at approximately 1 pM with a roughly 20% PhiX control spike-in. Turning to the authors' computational methods: Vendor-processed data were analyzed in R, and a clonotype was defined as all T cells sharing the same CDR3 nucleotide sequence. In the clone abundance analyses, frequencies were normalized to the 10,000 most abundant clones in each sample. Public T cell clones, which averaged fewer than five per sample, were excluded before analysis. An abundance difference of at least 32-fold between compartments was the criterion for calling clonotypes tumor-enriched or baseline blood-enriched. A beta-binomial differential abundance model was applied to find clonotypes that expanded or contracted between blood time points. Tumor-blood repertoire similarity was measured with the Baroni-Urbani and Buser coefficient, and groups were compared using two-tailed Wilcoxon tests in R. TCRdb limited this immuneACCESS table to in-frame rearrangements with V and J called. A share of clones is missing; checked studies link under half to unresolved V genes, and the rest is unexplained. That table is the source of V, J and clone size, and D and trimming were worked out from the DNA. Here the sample has about 130,000 clones; approximately 90% occur a single time. The top ten clones comprise 4.5% to 7.5% of the sample.

The meaning of the sample's time point label: blood 2 weeks post-SBRT. Taken with the paper, the label for treatment or condition translates to: 15 Gy SBRT to primary tumor, nephrectomy 4 weeks later. To follow tumor-enriched clonotypes, peripheral blood was collected serially from radiation-treated patients at baseline and again at 2 weeks and 4 weeks after SBRT. Renal cell carcinoma with clear cell pathology was present in all patients. The QIAamp DNA Blood Mini Kit (Qiagen) was used to prepare genomic DNA for TCR sequencing. The analyses included only samples that passed all quality control checks. Including cysteine and phenylalanine, the CDR3 has 14 amino acids. Only CDR3 DNA is held: 42 bases, read in frame from base 1. Based on the germline V gene (reference sequence), the CDR1 and CDR2 sequences are SEHNR and FQNEAQ. Clipping removes 5 bases from V and 8 bases from J, with 9 as the unmatched junction base count.

This clonotype was sampled from a woman in her 70s with renal cell carcinoma. Recombination connected TRBV7-9 to TRBJ1-2, with TRBD1 identical over 9 junction bases. The source was blood, collected from a patient whose treatment included radiotherapy and nephrectomy. The DNA reads TGTGCCAGCAGCCCCGGGACAGGGCTTACCGGCTACACCTTC. Its product reads: CASSPGTGLTGYTF.